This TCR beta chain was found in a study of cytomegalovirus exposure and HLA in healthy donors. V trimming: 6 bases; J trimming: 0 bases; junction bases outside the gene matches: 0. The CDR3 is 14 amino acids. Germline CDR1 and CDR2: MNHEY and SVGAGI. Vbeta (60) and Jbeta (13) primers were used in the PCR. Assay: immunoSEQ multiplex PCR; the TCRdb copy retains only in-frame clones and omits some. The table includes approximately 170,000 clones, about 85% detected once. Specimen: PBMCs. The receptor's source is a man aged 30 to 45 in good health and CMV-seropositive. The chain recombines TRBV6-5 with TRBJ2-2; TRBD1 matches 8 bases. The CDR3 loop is CASRDRANTGELFF. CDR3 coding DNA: TGTGCCAGCAGGGACAGGGCGAACACCGGGGAGCTGTTTTTT.